The 24 T cell receptor beta chains in this list originate from one sample, sequenced in a study of PD-1 blockade in classical Hodgkin lymphoma. Sequencing was performed with immunoSEQ multiplex PCR; in TCRdb, only in-frame clones are kept and a portion is missing. The sample includes 40,000 or so clones, over 80% seen only once; the top ten take about 9%. Every patient experienced relapse after autologous stem cell transplantation, and brentuximab vedotin exposure varied. Sequencing was performed on peripheral blood mononuclear cells (PBMCs), taken at baseline. The receptors here all came from a human donor with classical Hodgkin lymphoma.

The chain couples TRBV10-3 to TRBJ1-1, with no clear D. Trimming stripped 0 bases from V and 7 bases from J, with 3 bases between. Germline loops: CDR1 ENHRY, CDR2 SYGVKD. CDR3 length: 11 amino acids. DNA for the CDR3: TGTGCCATCAGTGAGTCAGTTGAAGCTTTCTTT. Its protein is CAISESVEAFF.

The chain recombines TRBV18 with TRBJ2-7; D call uncertain. Trimming removed 5 bases at V and 7 bases at J, with 24 bases between. This CDR3 is built from 16 residues. Germline CDR1 and CDR2: KGHSH and LQKENI. CDR3 coding DNA: TGTGCCAGCTCAACTTACGCCTATTCAGACGGAGCAGAGCAGTACTTC. Translated, it gives CASSTYAYSDGAEQYF. Complete variable domain (other parts from reference TRBV18 and TRBJ2-7): NAGVMQNPRHLVRRRGQEARLRCSPMKGHSHVYWYRQLPEEGLKFMVYLQKENIIDESGMPKERFSAEFPKEGPSILRIQQVVRGDSAAYFCASSTYAYSDGAEQYFGPGTRLTVT.

This clone was seen a few times. This sequence joins TRBV28 and TRBJ2-7; possibly TRBD1 for D (7 bases). The CDR3 contains 16 residues. The germline V gene has CDR1 MDHEN and CDR2 SYDVKM. V was trimmed by 6 bases and J by 4 bases, leaving 22 bases between them. CDR3 protein: CASRVIRQGGGYEQYF. The CDR3 DNA reads TGTGCCAGCAGGGTCATCCGACAGGGCGGAGGGTACGAGCAGTACTTC.

The genes are TRBV7-3 and TRBJ2-2; 7 nucleotides align to TRBD2. This CDR3 comprises 15 residues. Germline trimming cut 2 bases from V and 4 bases from J; bases unmatched to any gene: 4. CDR1 is SGHTA, CDR2 FQGTGA, per germline. The CDR3 loop reads CASSLLGGSTGELFF. The CDR3 coding sequence is TGTGCCAGCAGCTTATTGGGCGGGAGCACCGGGGAGCTGTTTTTT. Using reference TRBV7-3 and TRBJ2-2 for the parts outside the CDR3, the full variable domain is GAGVSQTPSNKVTEKGKYVELRCDPISGHTALYWYRQSLGQGPEFLIYFQGTGAADDSGLPNDRFFAVRPEGSVSTLKIQRTERGDSAVYLCASSLLGGSTGELFFGEGSRLTVL.

The rearrangement links TRBV5-5 to TRBJ1-5; no firm D call. Germline CDR1 and CDR2: SGHKS and YYEKEE (reference sequence). Trimming shortened V by 0 bases and J by 3 bases, and 7 bases separated the two germline ends. This CDR3 contains 14 residues. CDR3 in DNA: TGTGCCAGCAGCTTGGTGGCAGTCAATCAGCCCCAGCATTTT. Its translation is CASSLVAVNQPQHF.

The rearrangement uses TRBV29-1 and TRBJ2-2; D is possibly TRBD2 (5 bases). V lost 3 bases and J 4 bases, leaving 12 bases between the germline ends. The germline V gene encodes CDR1 SQVTM and CDR2 ANQGSEA. The CDR3 spans 14 residues. Here the CDR3 DNA reads TGCAGCGTTGAGTCGAGGGCCTCCACCGGGGAGCTGTTTTTT. Protein: CSVESRASTGELFF.

The chain uses TRBV5-1 and TRBJ1-2; perhaps TRBD1 as D (6 bases). CDR3 length: 14 amino acids. Germline V gene data show CDR1 as SGHRS and CDR2 as YFSETQ. V lost 2 bases and J 7 bases, leaving 15 bases between the germline ends. The CDR3: CASSFTGNLGGYTF. The CDR3, as DNA: TGCGCCAGCAGCTTCACAGGGAATTTAGGTGGCTACACCTTC.

This clone was observed a few times. The gene calls are TRBV9 and TRBJ2-2; D remains unclear. CDR3 size: 13 residues. The germline V gene has CDR1 SGDLS and CDR2 YYNGEE. V lost 3 bases to trimming and J lost 0 bases, with 3 bases between them. CDR3 nucleotide sequence: TGTGCCAGCAGCGCGTCGAACACCGGGGAGCTGTTTTTT. Amino acid sequence: CASSASNTGELFF.

V is TRBV9 and J is TRBJ1-6; D gene unclear. The V gene's germline CDR1 is SGDLS and CDR2 YYNGEE. The CDR3 is 13 amino acids. The V end lost 0 bases, the J end lost 10 bases, and 8 bases lay between the germline ends. This chain's CDR3 is CASSVEGFSPLHF. The CDR3 nucleotides read TGTGCCAGCAGCGTAGAAGGGTTCTCACCCCTCCACTTT.

V and J are TRBV21-1 and TRBJ1-1; the D call of TRBD1 is as the table states it, not checked on the DNA. TRBV21-1 is given as a pseudogene. This CDR3 comprises 15 residues. The CDR3 reads CASSFPRRASTEAFF. As DNA, the CDR3 is TGTGCCAGCAGCTTCCCTCGCAGGGCCTCTACTGAAGCTTTCTTT.

V gene TRBV4-2 combines with J gene TRBJ2-7; D tentatively fits TRBD1 or TRBD2 (5 bases each). The germline V gene has CDR1 LGHNA and CDR2 YNFKEQ. V lost 4 bases to trimming and J lost 2 bases, with 12 bases between them. This CDR3 is built from 14 residues. In DNA form, the CDR3 reads TGTGCCAGCAGCCCCAACCGGGACGCCTACGAGCAGTACTTC. As protein: CASSPNRDAYEQYF.

The V call is TRBV7-8, the J call TRBJ1-4, with TRBD1 matching 9 bases. The germline CDR1 and CDR2 sequences are SGHVS and FQNEAQ. Trimming cost V 4 bases and J 0 bases; bases outside gene matches: 9. The CDR3 contains 18 residues. The CDR3, as DNA: TGTGCCAGCAGCTCGACAGGGGGGGGATGGACAACTAATGAAAAACTGTTTTTT. Amino acids: CASSSTGGGWTTNEKLFF.

J is TRBJ2-5 and V is TRBV27; 9 bases align to TRBD2. The CDR3 covers 19 residues. From germline, CDR1 is MNHEY and CDR2 SMNVEV (reference sequence). Germline trimming cut 7 bases from V and 1 base from J; bases unmatched to any gene: 19. The CDR3 coding sequence is TGTGCCAGCATCCTGAGTGCTAGCGGGGCCCCGACCGTCCAAGAGACCCAGTACTTC. It yields the protein CASILSASGAPTVQETQYF.

This clone occurred a few times. The chain carries TRBV28 and TRBJ1-6; 8 nucleotides match TRBD1. The V gene end was trimmed by 6 bases and the J gene end by 9 bases; junction bases not matched to a gene: 7. In germline, CDR1 is MDHEN, CDR2 SYDVKM. The CDR3 totals 14 residues. The CDR3 DNA reads as TGTGCCAGCAGCACGACAGGGGAGGGTTCACCCCTCCACTTT. This encodes CASSTTGEGSPLHF.

The V and J genes are TRBV5-3 and TRBJ2-4; TRBD2 aligns across 8 bases. TRBV5-3 counts as an open reading frame of uncertain function. V lost 2 bases, J lost 4 bases, and 8 bases stayed unmatched. The CDR3 runs to 16 residues. CDR3 residues: CARSLYRVAGKNIQYF. CDR3 nucleotides: TGTGCCAGAAGCTTATACAGGGTAGCGGGGAAAAACATTCAGTACTTC.

The chain recombines TRBV5-5 with TRBJ2-7; TRBD2 matches 12 bases. Per germline, CDR1 SGHKS and CDR2 YYEKEE (reference sequence). The CDR3 has 18 amino acids. Trimming removed 2 bases from V and 4 bases from J; junction bases left unmatched: 13. CDR3 sequence reads: CASSLGLAGWGPDYEQYF. The CDR3 nucleotides are TGTGCCAGCAGCTTAGGACTAGCGGGATGGGGACCCGATTACGAGCAGTACTTC.

This sequence joins TRBV5-1 and TRBJ2-1, with no clear D. This CDR3 region has 13 residues. CDR1 and CDR2 (germline): SGHRS, YFSETQ. The V and J ends lost 0 bases and 7 bases respectively, with 8 bases between them. CDR3 sequence (DNA): TGCGCCAGCAGCTTGGAAGGGCATAATGAGCAGTTCTTC. This gives the protein CASSLEGHNEQFF.

In its sample, this clone was seen once. The chain carries TRBV6-6 and TRBJ2-3, with a possible D match to TRBD1 (6 bases). This CDR3 is built from 16 residues. The germline V gene encodes CDR1 MNHNY and CDR2 SVGAGI (reference sequence). V was cut by 7 bases and J by 2 bases, with 19 bases left in between. CDR3 DNA sequence: TGTGCCAGCAACCTGGGACAACTAATCCACACAGATACGCAGTATTTT. It codes for CASNLGQLIHTDTQYF.

This chain links TRBV19 with TRBJ2-7; D is tentatively TRBD1 or TRBD2 (5 bases each). In germline, CDR1 is LNHDA, CDR2 SQIVND (reference sequence). The length of the CDR3 is 14 residues. V was trimmed by 1 base and J by 5 bases, leaving 12 bases between them. The DNA for the CDR3 is TGTGCCAGTAGTATAGCGGGGCAGGGCCACGAGCAGTACTTC. Protein: CASSIAGQGHEQYF.

The V and J genes are TRBV27 and TRBJ1-5; 7 bases are shared with TRBD1. Looked up from germline, CDR1 is MNHEY and CDR2 is SMNVEV (reference sequence). The CDR3 is 14 residues long. V shed 6 bases, J shed 3 bases, and the junction held 5 bases outside the gene matches. In nucleotides, the CDR3 is TGTGCCAGCAGACTGGGACAGACCAATCAGCCCCAGCATTTT. Protein: CASRLGQTNQPQHF.

The chain carries TRBV6-5 and TRBJ2-3; 12 positions agree with TRBD2. From germline, CDR1 is MNHEY and CDR2 SVGAGI. The CDR3 contains 14 residues. V dropped 10 bases and J dropped 1; count of bases not matched to a gene: 3. Written as DNA, the CDR3 is TGTGCCACCAGGACTAGCGGGGGCACAGATACGCAGTATTTT. It specifies CATRTSGGTDTQYF.

The V call is TRBV7-9, the J call TRBJ2-3; TRBD2 might be the D (6 bases). CDR3 length: 14 amino acids. The V end lost 3 bases, the J end lost 6 bases, and 13 bases lay between the germline ends. The V gene's germline CDR1 is SEHNR and CDR2 FQNEAQ (reference sequence). CDR3 bases: TGTGCCAGCAGCTTTGTCGGGAGTACGGATACGCAGTATTTT. This encodes CASSFVGSTDTQYF. The complete variable domain, with remaining parts taken from reference TRBV7-9 and TRBJ2-3, reads DTGVSQNPRHKITKRGQNVTFRCDPISEHNRLYWYRQTLGQGPEFLTYFQNEAQLEKSRLLSDRFSAERPKGSFSTLEIQRTEQGDSAMYLCASSFVGSTDTQYFGPGTRLTVL.

This chain connects TRBV7-2 to TRBJ2-1; 16 bases align to TRBD2. Per the germline V gene, CDR1 is SGHTA and CDR2 is FQGNSA. The V and J ends lost 3 bases and 0 bases, in that order; junction bases with no gene match: 2. The CDR3 is 18 amino acids. CDR3 nucleotides: TGTGCCAGCAGCTTGGGACTAGCGGGAGGGCGCTCCTACAATGAGCAGTTCTTC. It yields the protein CASSLGLAGGRSYNEQFF.

This CDR3 reads CASTPSGPTGAGNEQFF. The CDR3 DNA is TGTGCCAGCACCCCCAGTGGCCCGACAGGTGCTGGCAATGAGCAGTTCTTC. This chain uses TRBV27 with TRBJ2-1; TRBD1 might be the D (6 bases). This CDR3 has 17 amino acids. Germline CDR1 is MNHEY and CDR2 is SMNVEV (reference sequence). V dropped 7 bases and J dropped 6 bases, with 25 bases sitting between them.